This TCR beta chain was observed in a study of OX40 agonist ivuxolimab in advanced cancers. Study at large: The treatment was a fully human IgG2 OX40 agonist, ivuxolimab. Three patients, one with hepatocellular carcinoma and two with cutaneous melanoma, achieved partial responses. Study outcomes and limitations: Mean expanded clone counts were higher in CD8+ than CD4+ T cells.

This clone was detected once. The antigen is undetermined. Germline lookup yields CDR1 SGHKS and CDR2 YYEKEE (reference sequence). The V end was cut by 3 bases, the J end by 1 base, with 16 bases between. The CDR3 covers 16 residues. Autoimmune disease history or systemic immunosuppression led to patients being barred. The assay was immunoSEQ multiplex PCR, and TCRdb's table has in-frame clones only and misses some. Of about 62,000 clones in the sample, approximately 92% were seen once. The specimen comprised CD4+ or CD8+ T cells sorted from blood, sampled in a trial of the OX40 agonist ivuxolimab. This chain uses TRBV5-5 with TRBJ1-1; no reliable D call. The receptor's source is an adult with an advanced solid tumor such as melanoma, head and neck, liver or kidney cancer. The CDR3 coding sequence is TGTGCCAGCAGCTCTCGAAGTTCGTCGGAGAACACTGAAGCTTTCTTT. Translating gives CASSSRSSSENTEAFF.